A single sample is the source of the 26 T cell receptor beta chains below, sequenced in a study of T-cell memory formation after mild COVID-19 (dated by TCRdb to the early 2020s). Library creation used 5' RACE. For sequencing, an Illumina NovaSeq 6000 was employed. The raw public data were reprocessed by TCRdb itself: fastp quality trimming at Q25, MiXCR clonotype calling, in-frame beta chains only. Rows are combined by CDR3 protein, so each entry shows the most common genes and DNA. Recorded for this sample are around 370,000 distinct CDR3 sequences; about 21% of them occurred a single time. The ten largest clones add up to under 15% of the sample. Sample: PBMCs or a T cell subset sorted from them (not recorded which). The receptors derive from an adult woman who had mild COVID-19 (a few samples of this study predate the infection). The sample titles of this study are shuffled in the database, so cell type and time point are left out; the donor was told from shared clones.

The chain links TRBV2 to TRBJ1-2; D uncertain. The length of the CDR3 is 11 residues. Trimming cost V 5 bases and J 4 bases, with 5 bases left between them. Germline-derived CDR1 and CDR2 are SNHLY and FYNNEI. CDR3 protein: CASSTAYGYTF. CDR3 in DNA: TGTGCCAGCAGTACAGCCTATGGCTACACCTTC.

The chain carries TRBV9 and TRBJ2-2, with 9 bases fitting TRBD1. The CDR3 loop spans 16 amino acids. Germline values: CDR1 SGDLS, CDR2 YYNGEE. Trimming at V came to 6 bases and at J to 6 bases, leaving 12 bases not matched to a gene. The CDR3 protein is CASNDLGQGAPGELFF. The CDR3 DNA is TGTGCCAGCAATGACCTGGGACAGGGTGCCCCCGGGGAGCTGTTTTTT.

This sequence joins TRBV7-2 and TRBJ1-2, with a possible D match to TRBD1 (6 bases). The germline gives CDR1 SGHTA, CDR2 FQGNSA. This CDR3 is 19 amino acids long. Deletions cut 2 bases from V and 10 bases from J, with 32 bases between. CDR3: CASSLRSRSKQGSASSYTF. For the CDR3, the DNA is TGTGCCAGCAGCTTAAGATCCCGGTCGAAACAGGGATCGGCCTCATCCTACACCTTC.

This clonotype was seen a handful of times. The J gene is TRBJ2-7, the V gene TRBV2, with D perhaps TRBD2 (6 bases). Germline CDR1 and CDR2: SNHLY and FYNNEI. Trimming stripped 4 bases from V and 6 bases from J, with 19 bases between. This CDR3 has 15 amino acids. The CDR3: CASSAESGGGLEQYF. In nucleotides, the CDR3 is TGTGCCAGCAGTGCAGAATCCGGAGGAGGGCTCGAGCAGTACTTC.

Here the CDR3 DNA reads TGTGCCACATCTCCGGGACTAGCGATCAATGAGCAGTTCTTC. Translated: CATSPGLAINEQFF. V is TRBV19 and J is TRBJ2-1; 10 bases fit TRBD2. V was pared by 10 bases and J by 6 bases, with 9 bases of the junction left unmatched. The CDR3 is made up of 14 amino acids. CDR1 and CDR2 from the germline V gene are LNHDA and SQIVND (reference sequence).

V usage is TRBV24-1 and J usage is TRBJ2-1; D is ambiguous. V gave up 0 bases and J gave up 7 bases, with 12 bases separating them. Germline values: CDR1 KGHDR, CDR2 SFDVKD. The CDR3 consists of 15 residues. The CDR3 loop is CATSDLRTSPNEQFF. The DNA for the CDR3 is TGTGCCACCAGTGATTTGCGAACCAGCCCGAATGAGCAGTTCTTC.

This clonotype was seen more than once but under ten times. The rearrangement links TRBV24-1 to TRBJ2-1; 9 bases are shared with TRBD1. The junction had 11 bases not matched to a gene; V was cut back by 5 bases and J by 4 bases. From germline, CDR1 is KGHDR and CDR2 SFDVKD. The CDR3 spans 17 residues. The CDR3 sequence is CATSGGQGSVPYNEQFF. The CDR3 bases are TGTGCCACCAGTGGGGGACAGGGCTCCGTTCCGTACAATGAGCAGTTCTTC.

The V and J genes are TRBV7-8 and TRBJ1-5; 11 bases line up with TRBD1. Germline values: CDR1 SGHVS, CDR2 FQNEAQ. CDR3 length: 17 amino acids. V was clipped by 1 base and J by 5 bases; unmatched bases: 7. The CDR3 nucleotides read TGTGCCAGCAGCTTAGTGGGGACAGGGGGAAGGGATCAGCCCCAGCATTTT. As protein: CASSLVGTGGRDQPQHF.

This chain uses TRBV15 with TRBJ2-1; TRBD1 might be the D (6 bases). The CDR3 covers 19 residues. The V and J ends lost 5 bases and 0 bases respectively, with 23 bases between them. Germline loops: CDR1 LNHNV, CDR2 YYDKDF (reference sequence). CDR3 sequence reads: CATSSSLAGAGGSYNEQFF. DNA for the CDR3: TGTGCCACCAGCTCCTCCTTGGCAGGGGCTGGGGGCTCCTACAATGAGCAGTTCTTC.

The V gene is TRBV4-2, the J gene TRBJ2-5; 11 bases line up with TRBD2. J lost 2 bases, V lost 0 bases, and 8 bases had no gene match. CDR3 length equals 18 residues. Germline lookup yields CDR1 LGHNA and CDR2 YNFKEQ. The CDR3 protein is CASSQDLTGLAVQETQYF. The CDR3 DNA reads TGTGCCAGCAGCCAAGATCTAACGGGACTAGCGGTACAAGAGACCCAGTACTTC.

This clonotype was counted many times. The V gene is TRBV2, the J gene TRBJ2-7; D is unresolved. The CDR3 covers 11 residues. V was shortened by 4 bases and J by 6 bases, with 7 bases between the two germline ends. Per the germline V gene, CDR1 is SNHLY and CDR2 is FYNNEI. CDR3 sequence: CASSVRSEQYF. CDR3 in DNA: TGTGCCAGCAGTGTAAGAAGCGAGCAGTACTTC.

This clonotype showed up just a few times. As DNA, the CDR3 is TGTGCCAGCAGCCAAGAAGGCGTCAGGGGAATGCTGAACACTGAAGCTTTCTTT. Translated, it gives CASSQEGVRGMLNTEAFF. The chain couples TRBV3-1 to TRBJ1-1; D is perhaps TRBD1 (6 bases). Germline CDR1 is LGHDT and CDR2 is YNNKEL (reference sequence). V was cut by 0 bases and J by 0 bases, with 17 bases left in between. CDR3 length: 18 amino acids. Filled out from reference TRBV3-1 and TRBJ1-1, the complete variable domain reads DTAVSQTPKYLVTQMGNDKSIKCEQNLGHDTMYWYKQDSKKFLKIMFSYNNKELIINETVPNRFSPKSPDKAHLNLHINSLELGDSAVYFCASSQEGVRGMLNTEAFFGQGTRLTVV.

The table lists this clonotype with a few counts. The rearrangement joins TRBV9 to TRBJ2-1; 9 bases are a match to TRBD1. The ends lost 4 bases at V and 9 bases at J; junction bases unmatched: 11. This CDR3 spans 15 amino acids. Germline V gene sequence: CDR1 SGDLS, CDR2 YYNGEE. In DNA form, the CDR3 reads TGTGCCAGCAGCCCCCGACAGGGGGGTTTTGGTGAGCAGTTCTTC. Translated, it gives CASSPRQGGFGEQFF.

This chain uses TRBV6-2 or TRBV6-3 with TRBJ2-3; 10 bases agree with TRBD2. The CDR3 runs to 16 residues. Germline CDR1 MNHEY, CDR2 SVGEGT. Trimming cost V 2 bases and J 6 bases; bases outside gene matches: 8. The DNA of the CDR3 is TGTGCCAGCAGTTACGAGGCTAGCGGGAGTTTGGATACGCAGTATTTT. Residues: CASSYEASGSLDTQYF.

This CDR3 is CASSRSSGSDYEQYF. CDR3 DNA sequence: TGCGCCAGCAGCAGATCTAGCGGGAGTGACTACGAGCAGTACTTC. The rearrangement links TRBV5-1 to TRBJ2-7, with 10 bases identical to TRBD2. CDR3 size: 15 residues. The germline V gene has CDR1 SGHRS and CDR2 YFSETQ. Trimming at V came to 4 bases and at J to 3 bases, leaving 7 bases not matched to a gene.

This clonotype has only a few counts. V is TRBV11-2 and J is TRBJ2-7, with 11 bases that match TRBD1. V gave up 5 bases and J gave up 5 bases; unmatched junction bases: 5. Germline V gene lookup returns CDR1 SGHAT and CDR2 FQNNGV. CDR3 length: 14 amino acids. CDR3 coding DNA: TGTGCCAGCAGCCGGGACAGGGGGAGGGACGAGCAGTACTTC. This gives the protein CASSRDRGRDEQYF. The full variable domain, in which reference TRBV11-2 and TRBJ2-7 provide the parts outside the CDR3, is EAGVAQSPRYKIIEKRQSVAFWCNPISGHATLYWYQQILGQGPKLLIQFQNNGVVDDSQLPKDRFSAERLKGVDSTLKIQPAKLEDSAVYLCASSRDRGRDEQYFGPGTRLTVT.

This chain uses TRBV7-8 with TRBJ2-1; D remains ambiguous. This CDR3 spans 15 amino acids. The V gene lost 5 bases and the J gene lost 5 bases, with 16 bases spanning the gap. Germline V gene lookup returns CDR1 SGHVS and CDR2 FQNEAQ. CDR3 nucleotide sequence: TGTGCCAGCAGCGGTGATTTGTTTGAGGACAATGAGCAGTTCTTC. Translated, it gives CASSGDLFEDNEQFF. Supplemented by reference TRBV7-8 and TRBJ2-1, the full variable domain reads GAGVSQSPRYKVAKRGQDVALRCDPISGHVSLFWYQQALGQGPEFLTYFQNEAQLDKSGLPSDRFFAERPEGSVSTLKIQRTQQEDSAVYLCASSGDLFEDNEQFFGPGTRLTVL.

The sample holds a few counts of this clonotype. This chain connects TRBV12-3 or TRBV12-4 to TRBJ1-6; tentative D call: TRBD1 (5 bases). Trimming stripped 3 bases from V and 10 bases from J, with 13 bases between. The CDR3 runs 14 residues. The DNA of the CDR3 is TGTGCCAGCAGTTTCGGGGGGTCAGGCTCACCCCTCCACTTT. Protein product: CASSFGGSGSPLHF.

The table lists this clonotype with many counts. The genes are TRBV29-1 and TRBJ2-5, with D hard to call. This CDR3 is 15 amino acids long. Deletions cut 1 base from V and 1 base from J, with 13 bases between. Germline assignment: CDR1 SQVTM and CDR2 ANQGSEA. The CDR3 DNA follows: TGCAGCGTTGAAGCGGACCCTGGGATCCAAGAGACCCAGTACTTC. Translated, it gives CSVEADPGIQETQYF.

J is TRBJ1-5 and V is TRBV18; TRBD1 is a possible D gene (5 bases). The CDR3 has 14 amino acids. V shed 2 bases and J shed 6 bases, with 11 bases lying between them. Germline V gives CDR1 KGHSH, CDR2 LQKENI. Written as DNA, the CDR3 is TGTGCCAGCTCACCAGGGGCGGCGGGTCAGCCCCAGCATTTT. It is translated as CASSPGAAGQPQHF.

The gene calls are TRBV4-3 and TRBJ1-5, with D unresolved. The CDR3 totals 15 residues. CDR1 is LGHNA, CDR2 YSLEER, per germline. Trimming took off 4 bases at V and 7 bases at J, with 17 bases between the two ends. CDR3 in DNA: TGCGCCAGCAGCCCCGATGGGAGGGTAGGACAGCCCCAGCATTTT. This codes for CASSPDGRVGQPQHF.

V and J are TRBV19 and TRBJ2-7; D remains unclear. This CDR3 spans 11 amino acids. CDR1 LNHDA and CDR2 SQIVND come from the germline V gene (reference sequence). Trimming removed 7 bases at V and 6 bases at J, with 10 bases between. Here the CDR3 reads CASIGSGEQYF. DNA of the CDR3: TGTGCCAGTATCGGGTCGGGCGAGCAGTACTTC.

This rearrangement joins TRBV4-1 to TRBJ2-3; 7 bases align to TRBD1. This CDR3 region has 17 residues. Germline-derived CDR1 and CDR2 are MGHRA and YSYEKL. V shed 5 bases, J shed 0 bases, and the junction held 11 bases outside the gene matches. This CDR3 is CASSARGQAPSTDTQYF. Written as DNA, the CDR3 is TGCGCCAGCAGCGCGCGCGGACAGGCCCCTAGCACAGATACGCAGTATTTT.

This clonotype was observed a handful of times. The chain uses TRBV12-3 or TRBV12-4 and TRBJ2-3; 9 bases agree with TRBD2. The CDR3 has 14 residues. The trim removed 8 bases at V and 5 bases at J, leaving 8 bases unmatched. CDR3 nucleotides: TGTGCCAGCGGGATAAATAGCGGGGGAGATACGCAGTATTTT. The encoded protein is CASGINSGGDTQYF.

This clonotype was counted only a few times. The gene calls are TRBV12-3 or TRBV12-4 and TRBJ2-7; 8 nucleotides align to TRBD1. This CDR3 is built from 11 residues. Trimming removed 6 bases from V and 9 bases from J; junction bases left unmatched: 4. The chain's CDR3 is CASRGQGPQYF. DNA for the CDR3: TGTGCCAGCAGAGGACAGGGCCCGCAGTACTTC.

At least ten counts were recorded for this clonotype. The chain combines TRBV3-1 with TRBJ2-5, with 8 bases lining up with TRBD1. V dropped 6 bases and J dropped 3; count of bases not matched to a gene: 12. This CDR3 has 16 amino acids. The germline gives CDR1 LGHDT, CDR2 YNNKEL (reference sequence). The CDR3 is CASSDYRTGHKETQYF. In DNA, the CDR3 is TGTGCCAGCAGTGATTATAGGACAGGGCACAAAGAGACCCAGTACTTC.